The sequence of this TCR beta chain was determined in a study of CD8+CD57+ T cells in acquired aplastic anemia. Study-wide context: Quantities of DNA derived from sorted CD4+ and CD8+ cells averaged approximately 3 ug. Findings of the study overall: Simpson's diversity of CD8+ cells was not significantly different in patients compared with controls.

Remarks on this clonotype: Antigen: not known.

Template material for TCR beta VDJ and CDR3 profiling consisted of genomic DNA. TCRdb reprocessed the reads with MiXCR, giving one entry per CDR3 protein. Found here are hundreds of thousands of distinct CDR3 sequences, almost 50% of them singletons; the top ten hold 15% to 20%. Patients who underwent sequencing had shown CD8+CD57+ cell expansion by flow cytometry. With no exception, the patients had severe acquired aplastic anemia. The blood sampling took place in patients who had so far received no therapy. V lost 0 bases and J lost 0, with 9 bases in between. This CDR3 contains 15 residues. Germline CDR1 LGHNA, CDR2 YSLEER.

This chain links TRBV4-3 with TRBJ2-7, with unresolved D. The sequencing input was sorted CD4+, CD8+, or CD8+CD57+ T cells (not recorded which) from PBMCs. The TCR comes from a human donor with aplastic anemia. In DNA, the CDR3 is TGCGCCAGCAGCCAAGACTCGGCAGCCTCCTACGAGCAGTACTTC. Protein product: CASSQDSAASYEQYF.